Below are 24 T cell receptor beta chains sequenced from a single sample in a study of beta chain features in type 1 diabetes. Regarding the study as a whole: Patients with Type 1 diabetes showed moderately but significantly shorter TCRB CDR3s in all four CD4+ subsets.

Reverse transcribing all isolated RNA meant expressed TCRB transcripts were sequenced. Produced via immunoSEQ multiplex PCR; TCRdb's table is partial and in-frame only. Among some 47,000 clones, approximately 40% were seen once, and the ten largest hold roughly 0.13%. These receptors have no known antigen. The sequenced sample was stem cell memory CD4+ T cells from blood. The source of these receptors is a man younger than 45 with type 1 diabetes.

The chain links TRBV11-2 to TRBJ2-1, with D uncertain. Trimming left V 2 bases short and J 6 bases short, with 5 bases between. The CDR3 extends over 12 amino acids. Germline CDR1 and CDR2: SGHAT and FQNNGV. CDR3 loop: CASSLIINEQFF. CDR3 coding DNA: TGTGCCAGCAGCTTAATCATCAATGAGCAGTTCTTC.

This clone has just a few counts. The chain recombines TRBV28 with TRBJ2-7, with D possibly being TRBD2 (6 bases). This CDR3 has 15 amino acids. Trimming removed 1 base from V and 9 bases from J, with 19 bases in between. Germline V gene lookup returns CDR1 MDHEN and CDR2 SYDVKM. CDR3 residues: CASSLYGRRAGGQYF. DNA of the CDR3: TGTGCCAGCAGTTTATACGGGCGGAGGGCTGGAGGGCAGTACTTC.

V is TRBV5-1 and J is TRBJ1-2; no clear D gene. There are 13 residues in the CDR3. The germline V gene has CDR1 SGHRS and CDR2 YFSETQ. Trimming shortened V by 4 bases and J by 6 bases, and 13 bases separated the two germline ends. The CDR3 loop is CASSLGEADGYTF. As DNA, the CDR3 is TGCGCCAGCAGCCTCGGGGAGGCGGATGGCTACACCTTC.

The genes are TRBV27 and TRBJ1-5; D not certain. In germline, CDR1 is MNHEY, CDR2 SMNVEV (reference sequence). V was shortened by 6 bases and J by 0 bases, with 6 bases between the two germline ends. CDR3 length: 13 residues. CDR3 in DNA: TGTGCCAGCAGCGGGAGTAGCAATCAGCCCCAGCATTTT. Residues: CASSGSSNQPQHF.

In this sample, this clone turned up a few times. The germline gene is not matched at one end of the junction; a read error may be the cause. The chain is built from TRBV9 and TRBJ2-3; 12 bases are shared with TRBD2. This CDR3 is built from 13 residues. Germline V CDR1 and CDR2: SGDLS, YYNGEE. This chain's CDR3 is CASSVGLAGDPDF. CDR3 DNA sequence: TGTGCCAGCAGCGTAGGACTAGCGGGAGACCCCGATTTT.

This clone was found once. The chain carries TRBV10-3 and TRBJ1-2; D is possibly TRBD1 (5 bases). The CDR3 length is 13 residues. CDR1 and CDR2 from the germline V gene are ENHRY and SYGVKD. The ends were cut back, 3 bases at V and 3 bases at J, with 8 bases in the middle. CDR3 sequence reads: CAISDVGDYGYTF. In DNA form, the CDR3 reads TGTGCCATCAGTGACGTAGGGGACTATGGCTACACCTTC.

This clone appeared a single time. The V gene is TRBV7-2, the J gene TRBJ2-2, with TRBD2 as a possible D gene (6 bases). V dropped 1 base and J dropped 6 bases, with 15 bases sitting between them. Germline CDR1 and CDR2: SGHTA and FQGNSA. The CDR3 totals 16 residues. CDR3 coding DNA: TGTGCCAGCAGCTTAGTAGCGCAGGGAGGCCCCGGGGAGCTGTTTTTT. Amino acids: CASSLVAQGGPGELFF.

The rearrangement links TRBV5-1 to TRBJ2-1; perhaps TRBD2 as D (8 bases). Trimming left V 4 bases short and J 8 bases short, with 22 bases between. CDR3 length equals 16 residues. Germline V gene lookup returns CDR1 SGHRS and CDR2 YFSETQ. CDR3 sequence: CASSVLGVSGTDEQFF. For the CDR3, the DNA is TGCGCCAGCAGCGTGCTGGGTGTTAGCGGGACAGATGAGCAGTTCTTC.

The sample holds a few counts of this clone. The chain combines TRBV5-6 with TRBJ2-7; tentatively, D is TRBD2 (5 bases). CDR1 and CDR2 from the germline V gene are SGHDT and YYEEEE. V shed 2 bases and J shed 0 bases, with 6 bases lying between them. The CDR3 is 13 amino acids. The CDR3 here is CASSFGSSYEQYF. The DNA of the CDR3 is TGTGCCAGCAGCTTTGGGAGCTCCTACGAGCAGTACTTC.

V and J are TRBV7-2 and TRBJ2-1, with 9 bases fitting TRBD2. V was pared by 6 bases and J by 7 bases, with 7 bases of the junction left unmatched. The CDR3 is made up of 14 amino acids. CDR1 and CDR2 from the germline V gene are SGHTA and FQGNSA. The CDR3, as DNA: TGTGCCAGCAGTTTTAGCGGGAGCACGAATGAGCAGTTCTTC. This sequence encodes CASSFSGSTNEQFF.

The chain couples TRBV5-6 to TRBJ1-1; D ambiguous. In germline, CDR1 is SGHDT, CDR2 YYEEEE. The V gene lost 6 bases and the J gene lost 5 bases, with 17 bases spanning the gap. This CDR3 is 14 amino acids long. CDR3 sequence: CASTPLLRDTEAFF. The CDR3 region has the DNA TGTGCCAGCACCCCACTGTTGAGAGATACTGAAGCTTTCTTT.

This clone was observed a handful of times. Other DNA sequences within the sample encode an identical CDR3. This chain connects TRBV18 to TRBJ2-1; 8 bases are a match to TRBD2. The CDR3 sequence is 15 residues long. The junction had 5 bases not matched to a gene; V was cut back by 3 bases and J by 4 bases. CDR1 KGHSH and CDR2 LQKENI come from the germline V gene. The CDR3 DNA sequence: TGTGCCAGCTCACCCCTAGCGGGTTCTTACAATGAGCAGTTCTTC. The encoded protein is CASSPLAGSYNEQFF.

This chain uses TRBV5-4 with TRBJ1-1; TRBD1 agrees at 8 bases. The junction had 4 bases not matched to a gene; V was cut back by 5 bases and J by 7 bases. This CDR3 is built from 12 residues. Germline CDR1 and CDR2: SGHNT and YYREEE (reference sequence). CDR3: CASRTGADEAFF. CDR3 DNA sequence: TGTGCCAGCAGGACAGGGGCGGATGAAGCTTTCTTT.

The chain combines TRBV6-6 with TRBJ1-1, with 9 nucleotides matching TRBD1. The CDR3 has 15 residues. With 2 bases clipped from V and 1 base from J, the junction kept 2 bases outside the gene matches. Per the germline V gene, CDR1 is MNHNY and CDR2 is SVGAGI (reference sequence). CDR3 amino acids: CASSYGQGTNTEAFF. The CDR3 DNA is TGTGCCAGCAGTTACGGACAGGGGACGAACACTGAAGCTTTCTTT.

In its sample, this clone was seen a few times. V usage is TRBV5-4 and J usage is TRBJ2-5, with TRBD2 as a possible D gene (6 bases). Germline V gene sequence: CDR1 SGHNT, CDR2 YYREEE (reference sequence). V gave up 0 bases and J gave up 1 base, with 10 bases separating them. CDR3 length: 15 amino acids. The CDR3, as DNA: TGTGCCAGCAGCTTGGCCGGAGGGCTCCAAGAGACCCAGTACTTC. This codes for CASSLAGGLQETQYF. Full variable domain (remainder filled in from reference TRBV5-4 and TRBJ2-5): ETGVTQSPTHLIKTRGQQVTLRCSSQSGHNTVSWYQQALGQGPQFIFQYYREEENGRGNFPPRFSGLQFPNYSSELNVNALELDDSALYLCASSLAGGLQETQYFGPGTRLLVL.

V and J are TRBV4-1 and TRBJ2-1; D not resolved. The V gene's germline CDR1 is MGHRA and CDR2 YSYEKL. Trimming shortened V by 1 base and J by 3 bases, and 10 bases separated the two germline ends. This CDR3 spans 15 amino acids. CDR3 in DNA: TGCGCCAGCAGCCAAGGACTGGAGAGCTACAATGAGCAGTTCTTC. Protein: CASSQGLESYNEQFF.

This clone has more than one count but fewer than ten. The chain couples TRBV27 to TRBJ2-1; TRBD1 is a possible D gene (7 bases). The germline V and J ends were trimmed by 7 bases and 7 bases, with 17 bases remaining between them. The CDR3 sequence is 14 residues long. Germline assignment: CDR1 MNHEY and CDR2 SMNVEV (reference sequence). Written as DNA, the CDR3 is TGTGCCAGCACCCCACGGCCAGGGGGGAATGAGCAGTTCTTC. It yields the protein CASTPRPGGNEQFF.

This rearrangement joins TRBV29-1 to TRBJ2-5, with 7 bases matching TRBD2. Germline V gives CDR1 SQVTM, CDR2 ANQGSEA. The CDR3 has 12 residues. The ends lost 7 bases at V and 3 bases at J; junction bases unmatched: 5. CDR3 nucleotide sequence: TGCAGCGGTGATGCGGGAGAAGAGACCCAGTACTTC. This codes for CSGDAGEETQYF. Full variable domain (remainder filled in from reference TRBV29-1 and TRBJ2-5): SAVISQKPSRDICQRGTSLTIQCQVDSQVTMMFWYRQQPGQSLTLIATANQGSEATYESGFVIDKFPISRPNLTFSTLTVSNMSPEDSSIYLCSGDAGEETQYFGPGTRLLVL.

The chain recombines TRBV5-1 with TRBJ2-5, with D maybe TRBD2 (5 bases). The CDR3 runs 13 residues. Trimming pared 0 bases from V and 4 bases from J, leaving 7 bases between. CDR1 is SGHRS and CDR2 is YFSETQ in the germline V gene. The CDR3 DNA is TGCGCCAGCAGCTTGGGTGGGAGAGAGACCCAGTACTTC. This codes for CASSLGGRETQYF.

The chain uses TRBV6-6 and TRBJ2-4; D is unclear. V gave up 5 bases and J gave up 8 bases, with 7 bases separating them. This CDR3 spans 11 amino acids. CDR1 MNHNY and CDR2 SVGAGI come from the germline V gene (reference sequence). CDR3: CASSHRDIQYF. The CDR3 DNA follows: TGTGCCAGCAGTCACCGGGACATTCAGTACTTC.

This clone was observed a few times. The chain has TRBV25-1 and TRBJ1-1, with 7 bases identical to TRBD1. CDR1 is MGHDK and CDR2 is SYGVNS in the germline V gene. V was clipped by 6 bases and J by 10 bases; unmatched bases: 8. The CDR3 has 12 residues. The CDR3 DNA sequence: TGTGCCAGCAGGGGGGACAGCTTCGGAGCTTTCTTT. It translates to CASRGDSFGAFF. The full variable domain, its missing parts supplied by reference TRBV25-1 and TRBJ1-1, is EADIYQTPRYLVIGTGKKITLECSQTMGHDKMYWYQQDPGMELHLIHYSYGVNSTEKGDLSSESTVSRIRTEHFPLTLESARPSHTSQYLCASRGDSFGAFFGQGTRLTVV.

V gene TRBV6-5 combines with J gene TRBJ1-3; D remains unclear. The V gene lost 8 bases and the J gene lost 4 bases, with 12 bases spanning the gap. The CDR3 spans 13 residues. Germline lookup yields CDR1 MNHEY and CDR2 SVGAGI. The DNA for the CDR3 is TGTGCCAGCTATGGCGGGGTCGGAAACACCATATATTTT. It is translated as CASYGGVGNTIYF.

To note about this clone: The same CDR3 is also encoded by other DNA sequences in this sample. The rearrangement links TRBV7-2 to TRBJ2-1; 13 nucleotides match TRBD2. Germline CDR1 reads SGHTA; CDR2 reads FQGNSA. V shed 1 base, J shed 14 bases, and the junction held 2 bases outside the gene matches. This CDR3 has 13 amino acids. CDR3 residues: CASSLGGTSGKFF. DNA for the CDR3: TGTGCCAGCAGCTTAGGAGGGACTAGCGGGAAGTTCTTC.

The V call is TRBV27, the J call TRBJ2-7; D is unresolved. Germline lookup yields CDR1 MNHEY and CDR2 SMNVEV (reference sequence). Trimming took off 3 bases at V and 0 bases at J, with 6 bases between the two ends. The CDR3 has 13 amino acids. Here the CDR3 reads CASSFISSYEQYF. In nucleotides, the CDR3 is TGTGCCAGCAGTTTTATTAGCTCCTACGAGCAGTACTTC.